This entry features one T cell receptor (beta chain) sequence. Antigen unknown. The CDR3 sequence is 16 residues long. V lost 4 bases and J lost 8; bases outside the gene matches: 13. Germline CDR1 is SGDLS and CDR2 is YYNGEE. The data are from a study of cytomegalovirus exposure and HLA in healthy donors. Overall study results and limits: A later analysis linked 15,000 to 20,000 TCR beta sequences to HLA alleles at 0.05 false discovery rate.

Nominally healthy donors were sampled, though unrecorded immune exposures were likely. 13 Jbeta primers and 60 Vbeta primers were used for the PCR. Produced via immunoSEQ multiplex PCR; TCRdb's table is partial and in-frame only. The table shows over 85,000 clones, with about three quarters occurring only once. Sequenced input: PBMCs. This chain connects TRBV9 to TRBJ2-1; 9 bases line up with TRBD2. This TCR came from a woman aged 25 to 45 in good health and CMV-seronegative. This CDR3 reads CASSSDVGLASHEQFF. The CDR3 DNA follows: TGTGCCAGCAGCTCAGACGTGGGACTAGCTTCGCATGAGCAGTTCTTC.